The sequence of this T cell receptor beta chain was determined in a study of early T cells in non-severe SARS-CoV-2 infection. About the research overall: The study sequenced bulk RNA from unsorted whole blood, with chains unpaired. Study-wide results and limits: VDJdb matches were skewed toward anti-spike CD8 T cell responses.

Attached unique molecular identifiers marked individual cDNA molecules. TCRdb re-derived calls from the 5' RACE reads in MiXCR, one entry per CDR3 protein. The sample shows roughly 67,000 distinct CDR3 sequences, roughly an eighth of them seen only once. This clonotype was picked up a small number of times. No antigen is known for it. One junction end disagrees with the germline gene, perhaps due to a read error. In germline, CDR1 is MNHEY, CDR2 SVGEGT. CDR3 length equals 15 residues. Sequencing input: whole blood. The clonotype originates from an adult who was a healthcare worker with PCR-confirmed SARS-CoV-2 infection or an uninfected control (not recorded which). The chain carries TRBV6-2 or TRBV6-3 and TRBJ1-6, with 7 bases fitting TRBD1. The DNA of the CDR3 is TGTGCCAGCAGCTACTCGGGACAGATAAATTCACCCCTCCACTTT. Its translation is CASSYSGQINSPLHF.